This T cell receptor (beta chain) was sequenced in a study of T cells after yellow fever vaccination (dated by TCRdb to between 2018 and 2020). Concerning the study at large: The SMART-Seq v4 Ultra Low Input RNA kit was used to prepare libraries from fractions with low cell numbers. To follow T-cell clones before and after both primary and booster YFV17D yellow fever vaccination, bulk TCR alpha and beta repertoires underwent longitudinal sequencing. Two healthy male donors, one aged 18 to 30 and one aged 30 to 39 years, were included in the cohort. Blood was collected at multiple timepoints before and after primary and secondary immunization, and bulk PBMC replicates and cell subsets were isolated.

Here is what the overall study found, with its caveats: A small share of clonotypes was detected in both CD4 and CD8 compartments, with the overlap likely arising from convergent recombination. Computational filtering was required because FACS-sorted repertoires could contain abundant contaminating clonotypes from the bulk population. Most clones expanded after primary vaccination were re-detected after the booster (approximately 95% of CD4 and around nine tenths of CD8), suggesting broad memory maintenance. The secondary T-cell response was found to be weaker but faster than the primary response, with a peak reached on day 5 rather than on day 15. Only a couple of donors were included in the study, so the extent to which the findings can be generalized is limited.

The treatment or condition label on this specimen signifies: live attenuated yellow fever vaccine strain. At every blood-draw timepoint, two biological replicates of bulk PBMCs were collected. A standard Ficoll-Paque protocol was used to isolate PBMCs from peripheral blood. TriZol was used to extract RNA from bulk PBMCs, from CD4 and CD8 fractions, and from dextramer-positive and dextramer-negative fractions. The sample holds a few counts of this clonotype. Its binding antigen is unknown. Per-nucleotide qualities are absent, and no much larger clonotype sits a single base away. Sequencing was carried out with an Illumina NovaSeq 6000. TCR cDNA was synthesized by 5'RACE template switching, through which a universal primer site and unique molecular identifiers were introduced. Priming of cDNA synthesis was performed from both the TCR alpha and TCR beta constant segments. Library amplification involved two PCR steps, and the second step added sample barcodes and sequencing adapters. Libraries were sequenced on Illumina HiSeq 2500 (2x100 bp) or NovaSeq (2x150 bp). The original pipeline was this. MIGEC was used to demultiplex reads and collapse the reads into UMI consensus sequences, and MiXCR was used for V(D)J alignment. Vaccine-responding clonotypes were identified with edgeR using replicate PBMC samples, with FDR below 0.01 and a log2 fold change above 5 up to day 15 being required. CD4 or CD8 identity was assigned to each bulk clonotype according to whether the clonotype was present at higher abundance in the sequenced CD4 repertoire or the sequenced CD8 repertoire. TCRdb itself trimmed the public reads at Q25 with fastp, ran MiXCR and retained productive beta chains. Duplicate CDR3 protein sequences are folded into a single record with the most common DNA and genes. The V and J calls here are based on TCRdb, not the publication. The sample data list some 320,000 distinct CDR3 sequences, and around 4.5% of these were observed just once. The ten largest clones capture less than 20% of the sample.

From the germline V gene, CDR1 is MGHRA and CDR2 is YSYEKL. The CDR3 goes from the cysteine to the phenylalanine over 15 residues. CDR3 DNA only is kept here, 45 bases in frame from base 1. Unmatched junction bases come to 6, with V trimmed by 1 base and J by 8 bases. The source was PBMCs, collected 15 days after the yellow fever booster vaccination. Recombination joined TRBV4-1 with TRBJ2-3; a stretch of 10 junction bases matches TRBD2. The sequence was collected from a man aged 18 to 35 who received the YFV17D yellow fever vaccine. CDR3 protein: CASSQGASGGGTQYF. The DNA is as follows: TGCGCCAGCAGCCAAGGGGCTAGCGGGGGAGGTACGCAGTATTTT.